This T cell receptor beta chain was retrieved from a study of T cell responses to AZD1222 COVID-19 vaccine. V gave up 9 bases and J gave up 0 bases; unmatched junction bases: 8. CDR1 is MNHEY, CDR2 SMNVEV, per germline (reference sequence). The length of the CDR3 is 15 residues. Sequencing was performed with immunoSEQ multiplex PCR; in TCRdb, only in-frame clones are kept and a portion is missing. This sample yields some 100,000 clones, of which roughly 86% are seen a single time; about 16% belongs to the top ten. Here the sequenced sample was peripheral blood, taken 28 days after the second AZD1222 dose. The rearrangement links TRBV27 to TRBJ2-1; 7 bases line up with TRBD1. The TCR sequence derives from an adult who received the AZD1222 COVID-19 vaccine. The CDR3 DNA reads TGTGCCAGTAACTCCGGGACAGCCTCCTACAATGAGCAGTTCTTC. It yields the protein CASNSGTASYNEQFF.